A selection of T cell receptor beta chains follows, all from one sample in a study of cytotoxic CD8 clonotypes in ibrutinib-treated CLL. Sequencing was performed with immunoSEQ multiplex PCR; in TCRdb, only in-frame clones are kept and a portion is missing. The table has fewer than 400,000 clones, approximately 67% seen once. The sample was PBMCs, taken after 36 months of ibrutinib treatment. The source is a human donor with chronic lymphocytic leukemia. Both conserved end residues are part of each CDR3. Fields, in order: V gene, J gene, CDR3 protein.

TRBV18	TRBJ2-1	CASSPPSGGVTYNEQFF
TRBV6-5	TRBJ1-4	CASTPGGNGEKLFF
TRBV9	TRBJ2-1	CASSFDLSYNEQFF
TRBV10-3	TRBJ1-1	CAIWGQAGTEAFF
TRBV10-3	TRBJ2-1	CAIMGANEQFF
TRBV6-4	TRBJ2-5	CASSIGLAGGFQETQYF
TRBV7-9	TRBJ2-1	CASSLALRDDEQFF
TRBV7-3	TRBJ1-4	CASSLTGRTNEKLFF
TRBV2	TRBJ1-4	CASSRGMREKLFF
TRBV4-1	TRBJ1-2	CASSQFRDSQEVYGYTF
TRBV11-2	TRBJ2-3	CASSGTTDTQYF
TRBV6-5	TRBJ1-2	CASSYPGGTGYTF
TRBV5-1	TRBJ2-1	CASSLFGVGTSGNNEQFF
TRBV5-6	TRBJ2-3	CASSLAVREITDTQYF
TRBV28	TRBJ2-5	CASSQLAKQETQYF
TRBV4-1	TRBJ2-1	CASSQLGKGGRSYNEQFF
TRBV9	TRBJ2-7	CASSAGGATYEQYF
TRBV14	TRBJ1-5	CASSQDTGMPQHF
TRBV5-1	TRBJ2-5	CASSLFSGRNQETQYF
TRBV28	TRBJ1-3	CASSPRGIAGNTIYF
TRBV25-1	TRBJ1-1	CASSLIGEAFF
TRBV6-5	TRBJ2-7	CASSYSSQAFSYEQYF
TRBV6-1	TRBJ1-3	CASSVYGGGSGNTIYF
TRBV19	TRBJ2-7	CASTPGGVYEQYF
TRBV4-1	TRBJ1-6	CASSLGVGASPLHF
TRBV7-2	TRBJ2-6	CASSPRESGANVLTF
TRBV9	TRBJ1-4	CASSDDRGDEKLFF
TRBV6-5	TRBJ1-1	CASRETGDRTEAFF
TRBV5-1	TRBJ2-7	CASSLWAGGPIYEQYF
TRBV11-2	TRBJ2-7	CASRERTGGPIEQYF
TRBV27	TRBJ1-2	CASSPSGTGTPSYGYTF
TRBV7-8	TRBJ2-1	CASSPRQGTYNEQFF
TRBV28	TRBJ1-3	CASSFQGAGENTIYF
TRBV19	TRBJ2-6	CASSIAGLSGANVLTF
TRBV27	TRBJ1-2	CASRPTGRNYGYTF
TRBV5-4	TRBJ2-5	CASSFIAEQETQYF
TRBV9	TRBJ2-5	CASSVRPVDGSGETQYF
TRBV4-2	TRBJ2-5	CASSQRGTGTEETQYF
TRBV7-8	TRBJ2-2	CASSLLRTGARTGELFF
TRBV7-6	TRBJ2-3	CASSLGLFSVSDTQYF
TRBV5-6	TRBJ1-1	CASSLTSEAFF
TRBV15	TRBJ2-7	CATSRGVGKGAYEQYF
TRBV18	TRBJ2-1	CASSTGVSNEQFF
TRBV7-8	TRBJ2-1	CASSLVIENGQFF
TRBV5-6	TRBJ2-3	CASSSDLRDRTDTQYF
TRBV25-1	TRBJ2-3	CASSVGDTQYF
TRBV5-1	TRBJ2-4	CASRPGIEAKNIQYF
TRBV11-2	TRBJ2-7	CASSSGQGSYEQYF
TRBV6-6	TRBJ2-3	CASSWLAGGGDTQYF
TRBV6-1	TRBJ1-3	CASSDQGLAGNTIYF
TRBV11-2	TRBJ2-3	CASSPPSGGADTQYF
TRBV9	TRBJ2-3	CASSEVPYRAGGLTDTQYF
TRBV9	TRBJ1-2	CASSTRTGGDNYGYTF
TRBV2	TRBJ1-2	CASERNYGYTF
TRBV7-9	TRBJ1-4	CASSSQTGDWTKLFF
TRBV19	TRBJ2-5	CASSIWGRFQETQYF